This T cell receptor beta chain came from a study of T cell clonotyping in hematopoietic cell transplantation. Study context: Cytoreduction preceded collection of pretransplant recipient samples.

On this clone itself: The antigen remains unidentified.

The assay was immunoSEQ multiplex PCR, and TCRdb's table has in-frame clones only and misses some. This sample yields over 10,000 clones, of which roughly 83% are seen a single time; approximately 17% belongs to the top ten. Study-level results: No sorting was done, leaving CD4 and CD8 contributions mixed.

Deletions cut 6 bases from V and 7 bases from J, with 16 bases between. The CDR3 has 14 amino acids. Germline V CDR1 and CDR2: SNHLY, FYNNEI. Time point meaning: recipient sample about 28 days before transplant, after cytoreduction. The source is a man aged 60 to 69 with acute myeloid leukemia. Some clones in this sample may be carry-over from other donors' samples. The rearrangement joins TRBV2 to TRBJ1-5; maybe TRBD1 (5 bases). Source: peripheral blood mononuclear cells, taken before stem cell transplant. Written as DNA, the CDR3 is TGTGCCAGCAGAGGGGACCGAAAAGGCCAGCCCCAGCATTTT. It encodes CASRGDRKGQPQHF.